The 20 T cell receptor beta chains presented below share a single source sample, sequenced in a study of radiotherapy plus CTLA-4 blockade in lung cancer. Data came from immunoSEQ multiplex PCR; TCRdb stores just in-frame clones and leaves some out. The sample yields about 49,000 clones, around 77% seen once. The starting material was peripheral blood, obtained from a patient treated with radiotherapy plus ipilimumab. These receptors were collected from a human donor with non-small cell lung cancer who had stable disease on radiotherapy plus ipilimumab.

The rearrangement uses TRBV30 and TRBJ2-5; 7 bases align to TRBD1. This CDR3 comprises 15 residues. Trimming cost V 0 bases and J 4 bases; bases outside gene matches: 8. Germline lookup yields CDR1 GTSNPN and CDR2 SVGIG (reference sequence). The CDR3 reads CAWSVPGTVRETQYF. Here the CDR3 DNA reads TGTGCCTGGAGTGTACCCGGGACAGTTAGAGAGACCCAGTACTTC.

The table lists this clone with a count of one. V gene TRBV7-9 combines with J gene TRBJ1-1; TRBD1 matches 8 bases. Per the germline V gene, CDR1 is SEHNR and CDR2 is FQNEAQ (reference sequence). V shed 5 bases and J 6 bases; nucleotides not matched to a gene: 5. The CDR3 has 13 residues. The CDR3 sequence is CASSGQGWPEAFF. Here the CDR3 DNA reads TGTGCCAGCAGCGGACAGGGTTGGCCTGAAGCTTTCTTT. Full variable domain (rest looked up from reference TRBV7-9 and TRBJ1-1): DTGVSQNPRHKITKRGQNVTFRCDPISEHNRLYWYRQTLGQGPEFLTYFQNEAQLEKSRLLSDRFSAERPKGSFSTLEIQRTEQGDSAMYLCASSGQGWPEAFFGQGTRLTVV.

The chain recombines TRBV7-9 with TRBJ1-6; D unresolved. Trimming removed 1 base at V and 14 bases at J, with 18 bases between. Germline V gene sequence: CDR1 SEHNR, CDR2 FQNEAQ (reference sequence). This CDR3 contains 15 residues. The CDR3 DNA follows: TGTGCCAGCAGCTTAGATCGGTCGAGCCTTCTAACCCTCCACTTT. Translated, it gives CASSLDRSSLLTLHF.

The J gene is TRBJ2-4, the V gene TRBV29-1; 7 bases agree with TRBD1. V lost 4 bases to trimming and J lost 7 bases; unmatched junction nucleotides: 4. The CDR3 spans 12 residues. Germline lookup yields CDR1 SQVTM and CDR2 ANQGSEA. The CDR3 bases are TGCAGCGTTGTAGGGGGCGCGAACATTCAGTACTTC. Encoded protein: CSVVGGANIQYF.

CDR3 DNA sequence: TGTGCCAGCATGGTCGACAGTAGAGCTTTCTTT. Translated: CASMVDSRAFF. V and J are TRBV2 and TRBJ1-1; TRBD1 is a possible D gene (5 bases). The CDR3 has 11 amino acids. V shed 7 bases and J shed 10 bases, with 13 bases lying between them. Germline loops: CDR1 SNHLY, CDR2 FYNNEI.

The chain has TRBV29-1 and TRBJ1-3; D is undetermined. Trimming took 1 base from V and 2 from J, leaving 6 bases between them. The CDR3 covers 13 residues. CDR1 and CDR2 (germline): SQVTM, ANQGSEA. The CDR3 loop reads CSVEGSTGNTIYF. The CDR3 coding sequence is TGCAGCGTTGAAGGCAGCACTGGAAACACCATATATTTT.

The CDR3 protein is CASNPLSGQGRNQPQHF. The DNA of the CDR3 is TGTGCCAGCAACCCTTTGTCCGGGCAGGGACGAAATCAGCCCCAGCATTTT. J is TRBJ1-5 and V is TRBV28; possible D gene TRBD1, 5 bases. The ends were cut back, 7 bases at V and 4 bases at J, with 23 bases in the middle. The CDR3 is 17 residues long. Looked up from germline, CDR1 is MDHEN and CDR2 is SYDVKM.

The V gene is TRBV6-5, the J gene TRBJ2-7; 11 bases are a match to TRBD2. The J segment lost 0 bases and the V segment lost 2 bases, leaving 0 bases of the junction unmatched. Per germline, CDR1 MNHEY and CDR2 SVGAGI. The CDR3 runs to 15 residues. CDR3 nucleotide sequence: TGTGCCAGCAGTTACACTAGCGGGAGCTCCTACGAGCAGTACTTC. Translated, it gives CASSYTSGSSYEQYF.

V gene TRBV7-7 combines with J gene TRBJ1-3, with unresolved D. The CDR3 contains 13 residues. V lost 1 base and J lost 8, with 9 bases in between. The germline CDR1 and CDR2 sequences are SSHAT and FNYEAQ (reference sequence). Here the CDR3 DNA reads TGTGCCAGCAGCTTAGGATTGGGTGACACCATATATTTT. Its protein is CASSLGLGDTIYF.

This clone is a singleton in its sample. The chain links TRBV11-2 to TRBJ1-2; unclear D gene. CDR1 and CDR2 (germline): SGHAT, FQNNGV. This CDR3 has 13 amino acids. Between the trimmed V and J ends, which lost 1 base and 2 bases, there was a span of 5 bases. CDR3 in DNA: TGTGCCAGCAGCTTAGTAGTAAACTATGGCTACACCTTC. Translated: CASSLVVNYGYTF. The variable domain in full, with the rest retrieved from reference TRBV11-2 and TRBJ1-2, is EAGVAQSPRYKIIEKRQSVAFWCNPISGHATLYWYQQILGQGPKLLIQFQNNGVVDDSQLPKDRFSAERLKGVDSTLKIQPAKLEDSAVYLCASSLVVNYGYTFGSGTRLTVV.

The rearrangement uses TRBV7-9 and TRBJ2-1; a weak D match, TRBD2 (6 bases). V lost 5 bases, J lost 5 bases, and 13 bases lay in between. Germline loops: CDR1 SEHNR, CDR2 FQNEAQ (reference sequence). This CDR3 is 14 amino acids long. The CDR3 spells CASSPAGTNNEQFF. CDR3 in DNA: TGTGCCAGCAGCCCGGCGGGAACCAACAATGAGCAGTTCTTC.

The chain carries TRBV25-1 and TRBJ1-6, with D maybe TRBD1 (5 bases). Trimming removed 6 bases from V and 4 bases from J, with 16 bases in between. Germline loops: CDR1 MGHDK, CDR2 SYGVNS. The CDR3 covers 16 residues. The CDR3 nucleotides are TGTGCCAGCAGGGGGGGACCCGTCGTTTATAATTCACCCCTCCACTTT. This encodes CASRGGPVVYNSPLHF.

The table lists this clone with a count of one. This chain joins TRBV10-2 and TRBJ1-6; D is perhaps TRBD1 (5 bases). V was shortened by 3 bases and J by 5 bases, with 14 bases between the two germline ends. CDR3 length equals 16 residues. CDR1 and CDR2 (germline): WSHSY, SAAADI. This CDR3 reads CASSDRPGPDNSPLHF. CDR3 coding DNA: TGCGCCAGCAGTGACAGACCGGGGCCCGATAATTCACCCCTCCACTTT.

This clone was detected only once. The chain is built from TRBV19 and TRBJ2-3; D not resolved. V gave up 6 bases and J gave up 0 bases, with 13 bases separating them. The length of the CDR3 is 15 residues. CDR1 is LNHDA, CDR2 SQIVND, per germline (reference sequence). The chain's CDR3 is CASRTDGASTDTQYF. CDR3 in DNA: TGTGCCAGTAGGACGGACGGAGCTAGCACAGATACGCAGTATTTT. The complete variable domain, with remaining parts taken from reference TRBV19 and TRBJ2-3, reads DGGITQSPKYLFRKEGQNVTLSCEQNLNHDAMYWYRQDPGQGLRLIYYSQIVNDFQKGDIAEGYSVSREKKESFPLTVTSAQKNPTAFYLCASRTDGASTDTQYFGPGTRLTVL.

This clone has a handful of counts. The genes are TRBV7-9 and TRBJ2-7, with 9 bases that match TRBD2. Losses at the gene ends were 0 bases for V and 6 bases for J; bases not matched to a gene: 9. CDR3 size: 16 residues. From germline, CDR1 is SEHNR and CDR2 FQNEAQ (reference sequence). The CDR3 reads CASSLAGGGASSEQYF. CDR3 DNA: TGTGCCAGCAGCTTAGCGGGCGGGGGGGCATCGAGCGAGCAGTACTTC.

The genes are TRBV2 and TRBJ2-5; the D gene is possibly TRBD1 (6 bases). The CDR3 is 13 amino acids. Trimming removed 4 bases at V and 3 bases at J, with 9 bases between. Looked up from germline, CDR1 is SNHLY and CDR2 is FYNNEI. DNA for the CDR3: TGTGCCAGCAGTGCCGGGACAAAAGAGACCCAGTACTTC. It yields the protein CASSAGTKETQYF.

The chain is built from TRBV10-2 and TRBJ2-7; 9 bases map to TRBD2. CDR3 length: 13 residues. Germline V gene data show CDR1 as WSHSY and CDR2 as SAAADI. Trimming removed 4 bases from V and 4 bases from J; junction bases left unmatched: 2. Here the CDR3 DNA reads TGCGCCAGCAGTGCAACTAGCGGGTACGAGCAGTACGTC. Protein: CASSATSGYEQYV.

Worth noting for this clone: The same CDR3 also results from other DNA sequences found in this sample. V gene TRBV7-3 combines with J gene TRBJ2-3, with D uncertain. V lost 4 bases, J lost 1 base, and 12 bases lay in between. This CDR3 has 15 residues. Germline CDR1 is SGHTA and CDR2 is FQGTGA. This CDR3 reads CASSSKVTRTDTQYF. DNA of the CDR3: TGTGCCAGCAGCTCAAAGGTGACCCGCACAGATACGCAGTATTTT.

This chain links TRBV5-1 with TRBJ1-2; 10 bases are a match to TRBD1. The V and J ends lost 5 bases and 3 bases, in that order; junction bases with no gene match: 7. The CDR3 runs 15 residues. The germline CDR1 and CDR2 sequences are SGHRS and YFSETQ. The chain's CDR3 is CASSSWDRGDYGYTF. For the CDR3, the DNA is TGCGCCAGCAGTTCTTGGGACAGGGGAGACTATGGCTACACCTTC.

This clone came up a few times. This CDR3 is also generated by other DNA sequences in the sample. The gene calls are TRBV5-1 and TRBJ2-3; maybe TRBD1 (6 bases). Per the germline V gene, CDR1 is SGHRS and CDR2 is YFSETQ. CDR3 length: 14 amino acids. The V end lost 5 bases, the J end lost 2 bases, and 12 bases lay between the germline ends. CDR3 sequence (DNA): TGCGCCAGCAGTAACACAGGGACCACAGATACGCAGTATTTT. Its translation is CASSNTGTTDTQYF.